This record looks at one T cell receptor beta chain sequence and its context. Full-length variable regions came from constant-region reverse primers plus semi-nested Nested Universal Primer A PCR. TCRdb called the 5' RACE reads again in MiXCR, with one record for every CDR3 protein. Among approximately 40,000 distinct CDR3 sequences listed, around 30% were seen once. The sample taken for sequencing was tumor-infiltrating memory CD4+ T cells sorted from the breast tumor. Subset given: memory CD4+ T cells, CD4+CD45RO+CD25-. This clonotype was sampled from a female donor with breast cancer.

This CDR3 is CASSYTKNTGELFF. Written as DNA, the CDR3 is TGTGCCAGCAGTTATACCAAGAACACCGGGGAGCTGTTTTTT. The rearrangement joins TRBV27 to TRBJ2-2; D ambiguous. This CDR3 region has 14 residues. Germline V gene sequence: CDR1 MNHEY, CDR2 SMNVEV (reference sequence). V was pared by 4 bases and J by 1 base, with 7 bases between.